The 24 T cell receptor beta chains below come from one sample, sequenced in a study of CD8+ T cells in alopecia areata. RNA was extracted and reverse transcribed into cDNA as the sequencing template. The data were produced by immunoSEQ multiplex PCR, yet TCRdb's version contains in-frame clones alone and is incomplete. The repertoire includes about 130,000 clones, around three fifths of them detected once, and roughly 4.3% sits in the top ten. This material consisted of CD4+ T cells sorted from blood, taken at week 0. These receptor sequences come from a human donor with alopecia areata.

This chain connects TRBV28 to TRBJ1-5; no clear D gene. Trimming pared 9 bases from V and 4 bases from J, leaving 4 bases between. Germline assignment: CDR1 MDHEN and CDR2 SYDVKM. This CDR3 contains 10 residues. The chain's CDR3 is CARPNQPQHF. CDR3 DNA sequence: TGTGCCAGGCCGAATCAGCCCCAGCATTTT.

The rearrangement links TRBV7-2 to TRBJ1-5; D ambiguous. Per the germline V gene, CDR1 is SGHTA and CDR2 is FQGNSA. The V gene lost 3 bases and the J gene lost 3 bases, with 6 bases spanning the gap. The CDR3 runs 13 residues. The CDR3 sequence is CASSFGVNQPQHF. For the CDR3, the DNA is TGTGCCAGCAGCTTTGGCGTCAATCAGCCCCAGCATTTT.

This chain links TRBV9 with TRBJ2-5; 11 bases are a match to TRBD2. The CDR3 has 15 amino acids. Germline CDR1 and CDR2: SGDLS and YYNGEE. V shed 3 bases and J 5 bases; nucleotides not matched to a gene: 6. The CDR3 sequence: CASSERLAGRETQYF. The CDR3 DNA is TGTGCCAGCAGCGAGAGACTAGCGGGACGGGAGACCCAGTACTTC.

This sequence joins TRBV5-4 and TRBJ2-5, with D possibly being TRBD1 (6 bases). Germline values: CDR1 SGHNT, CDR2 YYREEE (reference sequence). The CDR3 is 13 residues long. Trimming removed 7 bases from V and 1 base from J, with 11 bases in between. CDR3 region: CASGTGSQETQYF. In nucleotides, the CDR3 is TGTGCCAGCGGCACAGGGAGCCAAGAGACCCAGTACTTC.

V gene TRBV4-2 combines with J gene TRBJ1-1, with D unclear. The CDR3 spans 13 residues. The V gene's germline CDR1 is LGHNA and CDR2 YNFKEQ. Trimming took off 0 bases at V and 4 bases at J, with 6 bases between the two ends. The CDR3 sequence: CASSQDVGTEAFF. The CDR3 DNA reads as TGTGCCAGCAGCCAAGATGTTGGCACTGAAGCTTTCTTT.

Only a few counts were recorded for this clone. The V gene is TRBV4-2, the J gene TRBJ1-6; D remains ambiguous. This CDR3 contains 14 residues. V was pared by 1 base and J by 8 bases, with 9 bases between. Looked up from germline, CDR1 is LGHNA and CDR2 is YNFKEQ. The CDR3, as DNA: TGTGCCAGCAGCCAAGGGAGCAGAGATTCACCCCTCCACTTT. It codes for CASSQGSRDSPLHF.

The V gene is TRBV13, the J gene TRBJ2-5; possibly TRBD1 for D (6 bases). The CDR3 has 14 amino acids. Germline values: CDR1 PRHDT, CDR2 FYEKMQ (reference sequence). The germline V and J ends were trimmed by 6 bases and 2 bases, with 13 bases remaining between them. CDR3 loop: CASRRGRGQETQYF. For the CDR3, the DNA is TGTGCCAGCAGGCGTGGTAGGGGGCAAGAGACCCAGTACTTC.

The sample holds a few counts of this clone. J is TRBJ1-3 and V is TRBV19; no clear D gene. The CDR3 covers 14 residues. Germline V gives CDR1 LNHDA, CDR2 SQIVND (reference sequence). Deletions cut 3 bases from V and 0 bases from J, with 6 bases between. CDR3 nucleotide sequence: TGTGCCAGTAGTATGACGACCTCTGGAAACACCATATATTTT. It translates to CASSMTTSGNTIYF. The full variable domain, with the rest looked up from reference TRBV19 and TRBJ1-3, is DGGITQSPKYLFRKEGQNVTLSCEQNLNHDAMYWYRQDPGQGLRLIYYSQIVNDFQKGDIAEGYSVSREKKESFPLTVTSAQKNPTAFYLCASSMTTSGNTIYFGEGSWLTVV.

This clone occurred a few times. The chain uses TRBV5-1 and TRBJ2-1; 9 bases are a match to TRBD2. The germline CDR1 and CDR2 sequences are SGHRS and YFSETQ. After removal of 0 bases from V and 7 bases from J, the junction contained 11 bases not matched to a gene. This CDR3 has 17 amino acids. Here the CDR3 reads CASSLERREGRQNEQFF. The CDR3 DNA follows: TGCGCCAGCAGCTTGGAGAGGCGGGAGGGCCGTCAAAATGAGCAGTTCTTC.

The chain has TRBV11-2 and TRBJ2-2, with D perhaps matching TRBD2 (6 bases). From germline, CDR1 is SGHAT and CDR2 FQNNGV. The CDR3 is 14 residues long. Trimming pared 4 bases from V and 6 bases from J, leaving 12 bases between. In nucleotides, the CDR3 is TGTGCCAGCAGCTACCTAACGGGAGCCGGGGAGCTGTTTTTT. Translating it yields CASSYLTGAGELFF.

This chain connects TRBV7-6 to TRBJ2-3, with 11 bases matching TRBD2. The junction had 6 bases not matched to a gene; V was cut back by 1 base and J by 0 bases. This CDR3 region has 18 residues. Germline V gene data show CDR1 as SGHVS and CDR2 as FNYEAQ. CDR3 amino acids: CASSLGIAGGYSTDTQYF. The CDR3 bases are TGTGCCAGCAGCTTAGGCATAGCGGGAGGGTATAGCACAGATACGCAGTATTTT. The whole variable domain, remainder taken from reference TRBV7-6 and TRBJ2-3, is GAGVSQSPRYKVTKRGQDVALRCDPISGHVSLYWYRQALGQGPEFLTYFNYEAQQDKSGLPNDRFSAERPEGSISTLTIQRTEQRDSAMYRCASSLGIAGGYSTDTQYFGPGTRLTVL.

The V gene is TRBV5-4, the J gene TRBJ2-1; 8 nucleotides align to TRBD1. The germline V gene encodes CDR1 SGHNT and CDR2 YYREEE (reference sequence). The CDR3 is made up of 15 amino acids. J gave up 4 bases and V 4 bases, and 7 bases lay outside the gene matches. As DNA, the CDR3 is TGTGCCAGCAGCCGAGAATGGACAGGGTACAATGAGCAGTTCTTC. Translation: CASSREWTGYNEQFF.

This sequence joins TRBV28 and TRBJ1-2; weak D call: TRBD1 (5 bases). V dropped 1 base and J dropped 7 bases, with 16 bases sitting between them. Germline CDR1 is MDHEN and CDR2 is SYDVKM. This CDR3 comprises 15 residues. The CDR3 DNA reads TGTGCCAGCAGTTTATTACAGGTGGGGCCCCTTGGCTACACCTTC. Protein sequence: CASSLLQVGPLGYTF.

The chain is built from TRBV7-2 and TRBJ2-1; 7 bases map to TRBD2. The CDR3 is made up of 13 amino acids. V shed 6 bases, J shed 3 bases, and the junction held 2 bases outside the gene matches. CDR1 and CDR2 (germline): SGHTA, FQGNSA. DNA for the CDR3: TGTGCCAGCAGGACGGGAGGCTACAATGAGCAGTTCTTC. The encoded protein is CASRTGGYNEQFF. The entire variable domain, with the rest obtained from reference TRBV7-2 and TRBJ2-1, is as follows: GAGVSQSPSNKVTEKGKDVELRCDPISGHTALYWYRQSLGQGLEFLIYFQGNSAPDKSGLPSDRFSAERTGGSVSTLTIQRTQQEDSAVYLCASRTGGYNEQFFGPGTRLTVL.

The chain joins TRBV10-3 to TRBJ1-3; D gene unclear. The germline V and J ends were trimmed by 8 bases and 1 base, with 9 bases remaining between them. This CDR3 comprises 13 residues. Germline lookup yields CDR1 ENHRY and CDR2 SYGVKD. CDR3 in DNA: TGTGCCATCTACCCCGGGTCTGGAAACACCATATATTTT. Translated: CAIYPGSGNTIYF.

The rearrangement links TRBV5-1 to TRBJ2-3, with D possibly matching TRBD1 (6 bases). This CDR3 has 15 amino acids. From germline, CDR1 is SGHRS and CDR2 YFSETQ. Between the trimmed V and J ends, which lost 1 base and 0 bases, there was a span of 9 bases. In DNA, the CDR3 is TGCGCCAGCAGCTTGACAGGGTCTAGCACAGATACGCAGTATTTT. Translating it yields CASSLTGSSTDTQYF.

Points on this clone: The junction does not match germline at one end; this may be a read error. The V and J genes are TRBV6-6 and TRBJ2-5; D gene unclear. The CDR3 length is 13 residues. Looked up from germline, CDR1 is MNHNY and CDR2 is SVGAGI (reference sequence). The CDR3 is CAISAQTEETQYF. The CDR3 bases are TGTGCCATCAGTGCCCAAACAGAAGAGACCCAGTACTTC.

CDR3: CASSLALGADEQYF. The CDR3 nucleotides read TGTGCCAGCAGCTTAGCGCTAGGGGCGGACGAGCAGTACTTC. The chain links TRBV7-2 to TRBJ2-7, with D perhaps TRBD1 (5 bases). Germline CDR1 reads SGHTA; CDR2 reads FQGNSA. The CDR3 loop spans 14 amino acids. Trimming left V 0 bases short and J 5 bases short, with 11 bases between.

This clone was observed a few times. V is TRBV7-2 and J is TRBJ2-5, with 8 bases lining up with TRBD2. The CDR3 is 14 amino acids. V shed 3 bases and J 5 bases; nucleotides not matched to a gene: 5. In germline, CDR1 is SGHTA, CDR2 FQGNSA. For the CDR3, the DNA is TGTGCCAGCAGCTTTTCGGGGGGGCCTGAGACCCAGTACTTC. Protein product: CASSFSGGPETQYF.

The V gene is TRBV5-1, the J gene TRBJ2-7; the D is unclear. The V and J ends lost 1 base and 4 bases respectively, with 9 bases between them. In germline, CDR1 is SGHRS, CDR2 YFSETQ. CDR3 size: 13 residues. CDR3 residues: CASSLLGDYEQYF. CDR3 coding DNA: TGCGCCAGCAGCTTGCTCGGAGATTACGAGCAGTACTTC.

J is TRBJ1-5 and V is TRBV2, with D unresolved. Germline V gene lookup returns CDR1 SNHLY and CDR2 FYNNEI. Trimming removed 5 bases from V and 0 bases from J, with 11 bases in between. This CDR3 spans 15 amino acids. Here the CDR3 reads CASSRQPYSNQPQHF. The CDR3 nucleotides read TGTGCCAGCAGTAGGCAGCCTTATAGCAATCAGCCCCAGCATTTT. Together with reference TRBV2 and TRBJ1-5, the CDR3 gives the full variable domain: EPEVTQTPSHQVTQMGQEVILRCVPISNHLYFYWYRQILGQKVEFLVSFYNNEISEKSEIFDDQFSVERPDGSNFTLKIRSTKLEDSAMYFCASSRQPYSNQPQHFGDGTRLSIL.

The genes are TRBV2 and TRBJ2-2; D is unclear. The CDR3 loop spans 14 amino acids. The germline V gene has CDR1 SNHLY and CDR2 FYNNEI. V lost 7 bases and J lost 5, with 14 bases in between. CDR3 nucleotide sequence: TGTGCCAGCATTCCAGAGATCGGGACCGGGGAGCTGTTTTTT. Its translation: CASIPEIGTGELFF.

The rearrangement joins TRBV9 to TRBJ2-5; 7 bases fit TRBD2. V dropped 4 bases and J dropped 2; count of bases not matched to a gene: 5. The CDR3 length is 14 residues. Germline loops: CDR1 SGDLS, CDR2 YYNGEE. In DNA form, the CDR3 reads TGTGCCAGCAGCCCTCTAGCGGAGCAAGAGACCCAGTACTTC. Translated, it gives CASSPLAEQETQYF.

V usage is TRBV18 and J usage is TRBJ2-7, with 11 bases lining up with TRBD2. The CDR3 loop spans 14 amino acids. V was pared by 6 bases and J by 3 bases, with 4 bases of the junction left unmatched. In germline, CDR1 is KGHSH, CDR2 LQKENI. This CDR3 reads CASSSGLAGYEQYF. CDR3 DNA: TGTGCCAGCTCTTCCGGACTAGCGGGCTACGAGCAGTACTTC.